This T cell receptor beta chain appears in the sequencing data of a study of shared clonotypes between healthy human individuals. General study findings and limits: It was observed that around 5% of naive CD4 clonotypes were shared across several donors. Richness estimates generally favored naive over memory subsets.

Each replicate PCR on the sorted subsets used approximately 200 ng DNA (around 31,000 T cell genomes). Some clones are missing from TCRdb's copy, which holds only in-frame ones; the method was immunoSEQ multiplex PCR. The data contain fewer than 1.8 million clones, less than 99% of them seen just once; the ten biggest clones take up 0.3% to 0.45%. A CD45RA+ naive subset and a CD45RA-negative memory subset were split from CD4+ cells. Remarks on this clone: Its specificity is unknown.

The TCR originated in a man between 25 and 39 years old in good health. Sequenced sample: naive CD4+ T cells sorted from blood. As to subset: CD45RA+ positively selected.

In DNA form, the CDR3 reads TGTGCCAGCAGCTTTGGGCCTGCCTACGAGCAGTACTTC. Amino acids: CASSFGPAYEQYF. This chain links TRBV11-3 with TRBJ2-7; D gene unclear. Trimming cost V 3 bases and J 2 bases, with 8 bases left between them. The length of the CDR3 is 13 residues. Germline assignment: CDR1 SGHNT and CDR2 YENEEA.